Below, 12 T cell receptor beta chains from the same sample are listed, as sequenced in a study of blood T cell repertoires in COVID-19. Sequencing was performed with immunoSEQ multiplex PCR; in TCRdb, only in-frame clones are kept and a portion is missing. This table has 80,000 to 100,000 clones, just over 85% appearing once. Sequenced: peripheral blood. Receptors originate from a man in his forties or fifties with COVID-19, enrolled during active disease.

In nucleotides, the CDR3 is TGTGCCAGCAGCTCCACAGGGGGGATCTATGGCTACACCTTC. Translating it yields CASSSTGGIYGYTF. J is TRBJ1-2 and V is TRBV6-5, with 8 nucleotides matching TRBD1. From germline, CDR1 is MNHEY and CDR2 SVGAGI. The CDR3 covers 14 residues. V shed 6 bases and J 4 bases; nucleotides not matched to a gene: 7.

The DNA of the CDR3 is TGCGCCAGCAGCCAAGAATCTTCCGGGGGGGTAGATACGCAGTATTTT. It encodes CASSQESSGGVDTQYF. The V call is TRBV4-3, the J call TRBJ2-3; 8 bases map to TRBD2. Germline CDR1 LGHNA, CDR2 YSLEER. V dropped 0 bases and J dropped 5; count of bases not matched to a gene: 7. The CDR3 extends over 16 amino acids.

CDR3 bases: TGTGCCAGCAGTTCCCCGCGGACAGGGGGCGACTATGGCTACACCTTC. The encoded protein is CASSSPRTGGDYGYTF. V usage is TRBV6-2 or TRBV6-3 and J usage is TRBJ1-2; the match to TRBD1 covers 11 bases. This CDR3 comprises 16 residues. V lost 4 bases to trimming and J lost 3 bases; unmatched junction nucleotides: 7. Per the germline V gene, CDR1 is MNHEY and CDR2 is SVGEGT.

This chain joins TRBV30 and TRBJ1-2; D not resolved. CDR3 length equals 12 residues. Germline CDR1 and CDR2: GTSNPN and SVGIG (reference sequence). Trimming stripped 2 bases from V and 1 base from J, with 5 bases between. The CDR3 here is CAWSQFNYGYTF. The CDR3, as DNA: TGTGCCTGGAGTCAATTTAACTATGGCTACACCTTC. The full variable domain, rest sourced from reference TRBV30 and TRBJ1-2, is SQTIHQWPATLVQPVGSPLSLECTVEGTSNPNLYWYRQAAGRGLQLLFYSVGIGQISSEVPQNLSASRPQDRQFILSSKKLLLSDSGFYLCAWSQFNYGYTFGSGTRLTVV.

This clone was counted only a few times. V and J are TRBV4-2 and TRBJ1-5, with D perhaps matching TRBD1 (6 bases). Per germline, CDR1 LGHNA and CDR2 YNFKEQ. The length of the CDR3 is 17 residues. The V end was cut by 1 base, the J end by 6 bases, with 19 bases between. The CDR3: CASSQGPLTGIPQPQHF. As DNA, the CDR3 is TGTGCCAGCAGCCAAGGACCCCTGACAGGAATCCCTCAGCCCCAGCATTTT.

This chain joins TRBV30 and TRBJ2-5; TRBD2 is a possible D gene (5 bases). Germline lookup yields CDR1 GTSNPN and CDR2 SVGIG (reference sequence). V lost 0 bases and J lost 0, with 11 bases in between. The CDR3 has 15 residues. The CDR3 nucleotides read TGTGCCTGGAGTGTAGTTGGAGGAAACCAAGAGACCCAGTACTTC. Translating it yields CAWSVVGGNQETQYF.

V is TRBV9 and J is TRBJ2-5; D is unresolved. CDR3 length equals 14 residues. V lost 0 bases and J 4 bases, leaving 10 bases between the germline ends. In germline, CDR1 is SGDLS, CDR2 YYNGEE. Here the CDR3 reads CASSVAPVRETQYF. Written as DNA, the CDR3 is TGTGCCAGCAGCGTAGCCCCCGTCAGAGAGACCCAGTACTTC.

V is TRBV7-9 and J is TRBJ2-2; no reliable D call. The CDR3 sequence is 15 residues long. In germline, CDR1 is SEHNR, CDR2 FQNEAQ (reference sequence). Trimming left V 1 base short and J 6 bases short, with 12 bases between. This CDR3 is CASSLDNFVAGELFF. The CDR3 DNA reads TGTGCCAGCAGCTTAGACAATTTTGTTGCCGGGGAGCTGTTTTTT. The full variable domain, with the rest looked up from reference TRBV7-9 and TRBJ2-2, is DTGVSQNPRHKITKRGQNVTFRCDPISEHNRLYWYRQTLGQGPEFLTYFQNEAQLEKSRLLSDRFSAERPKGSFSTLEIQRTEQGDSAMYLCASSLDNFVAGELFFGEGSRLTVL.

The chain links TRBV5-1 to TRBJ1-2; a weak D match, TRBD1 (6 bases). The CDR3 length is 14 residues. CDR1 SGHRS and CDR2 YFSETQ come from the germline V gene. Trimming left V 4 bases short and J 2 bases short, with 12 bases between. The chain's CDR3 is CASSPLTGNYGYTF. DNA for the CDR3: TGCGCCAGCAGCCCCCTGACAGGAAACTATGGCTACACCTTC.

V is TRBV5-1 and J is TRBJ2-1, with a weak D call TRBD1 (5 bases). Germline V lookup: CDR1 SGHRS, CDR2 YFSETQ. The CDR3 totals 12 residues. Deletions cut 4 bases from V and 7 bases from J, with 9 bases between. CDR3 loop: CASSDSGNEQFF. The CDR3 bases are TGCGCCAGCAGCGATTCAGGGAATGAGCAGTTCTTC.

In DNA, the CDR3 is TGCGCCAGCAGCCAAGATTCGGACAGGGGAAGAGGAGGTAATGAAAAACTGTTTTTT. Encoded protein: CASSQDSDRGRGGNEKLFF. The chain couples TRBV4-1 to TRBJ1-4, with 9 bases fitting TRBD1. V shed 0 bases, J shed 4 bases, and the junction held 12 bases outside the gene matches. The length of the CDR3 is 19 residues. CDR1 MGHRA and CDR2 YSYEKL come from the germline V gene.

On this clone: One end of the junction fails to match germline, which may point to a read error. This rearrangement joins TRBV5-1 to TRBJ2-5, with 7 positions matching TRBD1. Germline CDR1 and CDR2: SGHRS and YFSETQ. The CDR3 has 18 residues. The CDR3 sequence is CASSLGVGQVYPQEIQYF. The CDR3 coding sequence is TGCGCCAGCAGCTTGGGGGTAGGACAGGTCTATCCTCAAGAGATCCAGTACTTC. The full variable domain, its missing parts supplied by reference TRBV5-1 and TRBJ2-5, is KAGVTQTPRYLIKTRGQQVTLSCSPISGHRSVSWYQQTPGQGLQFLFEYFSETQRNKGNFPGRFSGRQFSNSRSEMNVSTLELGDSALYLCASSLGVGQVYPQEIQYFGPGTRLLVL.